This T cell receptor (beta chain) was documented in a study of shared clonotypes between healthy human individuals. This CDR3 is 15 amino acids long. Per germline, CDR1 LNHNV and CDR2 YYDKDF (reference sequence). V lost 1 base and J 2 bases, leaving 12 bases between the germline ends. At a deep level, the assay was run. TCRdb's copy holds only in-frame clones and misses some; the assay was immunoSEQ multiplex PCR. The sample carries about 2.5 million clones, 92% recorded once. General study findings and limits: A handful of donors had about 5% of their naive CD4 clonotypes in common. Although depth was large, rarefaction showed that sequencing of the sorted subsets was incomplete.

Details on this clone: What it binds is unknown.

Specimen: naive CD4+ T cells from PBMCs. Subset in this sample: CD45RA+ positively selected. This sequence was found in a young man in good health. Some clones in this sample may be carry-over from other donors' samples. This chain links TRBV15 with TRBJ2-7; D not resolved. This CDR3 reads CATSRGVAGTYEQYF. In nucleotides, the CDR3 is TGTGCCACCAGCAGAGGCGTCGCAGGTACCTACGAGCAGTACTTC.